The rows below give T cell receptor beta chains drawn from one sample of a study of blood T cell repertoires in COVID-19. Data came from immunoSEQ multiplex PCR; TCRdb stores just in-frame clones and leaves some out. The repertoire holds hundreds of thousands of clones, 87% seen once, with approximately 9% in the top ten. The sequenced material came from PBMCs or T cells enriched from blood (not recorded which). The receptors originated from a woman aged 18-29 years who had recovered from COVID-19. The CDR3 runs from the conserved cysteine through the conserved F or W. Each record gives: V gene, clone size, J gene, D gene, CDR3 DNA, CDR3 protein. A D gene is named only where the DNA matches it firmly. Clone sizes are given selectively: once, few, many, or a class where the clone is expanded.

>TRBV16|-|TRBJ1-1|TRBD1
TGTGCCAGCATAAGAGACAGGGGTACTGAAGCTTTCTTT
CASIRDRGTEAFF
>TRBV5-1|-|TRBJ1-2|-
TGCGCCAGCAGATTTGGCAGGGGAGAGGGAGAAGTCCGAGGCTACACCTTC
CASRFGRGEGEVRGYTF
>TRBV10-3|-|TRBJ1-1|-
TGTGCCATCAGGGATAAGACAGAGAACACTGAAGCTTTCTTT
CAIRDKTENTEAFF
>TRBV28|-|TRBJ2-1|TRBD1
TGTGCCAGCACCAGGCCGGGACAGGGTTACAATGAGCAGTTCTTC
CASTRPGQGYNEQFF
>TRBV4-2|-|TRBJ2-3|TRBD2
TGTGCCAGCAGCCAAGAGCACAGCGGGGACCCCACAGATACGCAGTATTTT
CASSQEHSGDPTDTQYF
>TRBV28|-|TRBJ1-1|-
TGTGCCAGCAGTGCGGGTGAAGTCACTGAAGCTTTCTTT
CASSAGEVTEAFF
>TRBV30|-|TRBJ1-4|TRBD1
TGTGCCTGGAGGATACAGGGGGCTGGTCGGGCTAATGAAAAACTGTTTTTT
CAWRIQGAGRANEKLFF
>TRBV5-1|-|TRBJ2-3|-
TGCGCCAGCAGCTTCGCGGGGACCATCACAGATACGCAGTATTTT
CASSFAGTITDTQYF
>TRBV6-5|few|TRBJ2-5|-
TGTGCCAGCGGAGGGACAGCGCGCCAAGAGACCCAGTACTTC
CASGGTARQETQYF
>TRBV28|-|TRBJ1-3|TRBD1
TGTGCCAGCAGTTCAGGACAGGTGGCTGGAAACACCATATATTTT
CASSSGQVAGNTIYF
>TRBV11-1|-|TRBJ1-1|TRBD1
TGTGCCAGCAGCCGACAGGGGCGGAACACTGAAGCTTTCTTT
CASSRQGRNTEAFF
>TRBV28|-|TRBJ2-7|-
TGTGCCAGCAGTTTACGGAGATACGAGCAGTACTTC
CASSLRRYEQYF
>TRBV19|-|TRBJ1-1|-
TGTGCCAGTAGTAATCAGGGGAGGGGCACTGAAGCTTTCTTT
CASSNQGRGTEAFF
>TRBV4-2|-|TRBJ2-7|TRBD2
TGTGCCAGCAGCCTTAGCGGGGACTCCTACGAGCAGTACTTC
CASSLSGDSYEQYF
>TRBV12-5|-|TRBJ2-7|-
TGTGCTAGTGGTTTGGCAGGGTCCTACGAGCAGTACTTC
CASGLAGSYEQYF
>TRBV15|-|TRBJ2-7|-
TGTGCCACCAGCTCGACCGTTTTAACCCGGGAAACCTACGAGCAGTACTTC
CATSSTVLTRETYEQYF
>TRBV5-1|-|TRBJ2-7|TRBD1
TGCGCCAGCAGCTTGGATGGGACAGGGGGTGTGTACGAGCAGTACTTC
CASSLDGTGGVYEQYF
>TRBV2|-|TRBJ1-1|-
TGTGCCACCCAGTTGATGGACACTGAAGCTTTCTTT
CATQLMDTEAFF
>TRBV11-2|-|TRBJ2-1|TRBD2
TGTGCCAGCAGTTTTACGACTAGCTGGCGTTTAGATGAGCAGTTCTTC
CASSFTTSWRLDEQFF
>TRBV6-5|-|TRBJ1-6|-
TGTGCCAGCATCAGGGGAAGACCTTCGTCGACACCCCTCCACTTT
CASIRGRPSSTPLHF
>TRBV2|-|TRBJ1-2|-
TGTGCCAGCAAGAGAGAGGGCGCCAACTCTGCGGCTACGCATGGCTACACCTTC
CASKREGANSAATHGYTF
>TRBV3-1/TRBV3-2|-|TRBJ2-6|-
TGTGCCAGCAGCCAATGGAGTCCGGATGCGTTCTCTGGGGCCAACGTCCTGACTTTC
CASSQWSPDAFSGANVLTF